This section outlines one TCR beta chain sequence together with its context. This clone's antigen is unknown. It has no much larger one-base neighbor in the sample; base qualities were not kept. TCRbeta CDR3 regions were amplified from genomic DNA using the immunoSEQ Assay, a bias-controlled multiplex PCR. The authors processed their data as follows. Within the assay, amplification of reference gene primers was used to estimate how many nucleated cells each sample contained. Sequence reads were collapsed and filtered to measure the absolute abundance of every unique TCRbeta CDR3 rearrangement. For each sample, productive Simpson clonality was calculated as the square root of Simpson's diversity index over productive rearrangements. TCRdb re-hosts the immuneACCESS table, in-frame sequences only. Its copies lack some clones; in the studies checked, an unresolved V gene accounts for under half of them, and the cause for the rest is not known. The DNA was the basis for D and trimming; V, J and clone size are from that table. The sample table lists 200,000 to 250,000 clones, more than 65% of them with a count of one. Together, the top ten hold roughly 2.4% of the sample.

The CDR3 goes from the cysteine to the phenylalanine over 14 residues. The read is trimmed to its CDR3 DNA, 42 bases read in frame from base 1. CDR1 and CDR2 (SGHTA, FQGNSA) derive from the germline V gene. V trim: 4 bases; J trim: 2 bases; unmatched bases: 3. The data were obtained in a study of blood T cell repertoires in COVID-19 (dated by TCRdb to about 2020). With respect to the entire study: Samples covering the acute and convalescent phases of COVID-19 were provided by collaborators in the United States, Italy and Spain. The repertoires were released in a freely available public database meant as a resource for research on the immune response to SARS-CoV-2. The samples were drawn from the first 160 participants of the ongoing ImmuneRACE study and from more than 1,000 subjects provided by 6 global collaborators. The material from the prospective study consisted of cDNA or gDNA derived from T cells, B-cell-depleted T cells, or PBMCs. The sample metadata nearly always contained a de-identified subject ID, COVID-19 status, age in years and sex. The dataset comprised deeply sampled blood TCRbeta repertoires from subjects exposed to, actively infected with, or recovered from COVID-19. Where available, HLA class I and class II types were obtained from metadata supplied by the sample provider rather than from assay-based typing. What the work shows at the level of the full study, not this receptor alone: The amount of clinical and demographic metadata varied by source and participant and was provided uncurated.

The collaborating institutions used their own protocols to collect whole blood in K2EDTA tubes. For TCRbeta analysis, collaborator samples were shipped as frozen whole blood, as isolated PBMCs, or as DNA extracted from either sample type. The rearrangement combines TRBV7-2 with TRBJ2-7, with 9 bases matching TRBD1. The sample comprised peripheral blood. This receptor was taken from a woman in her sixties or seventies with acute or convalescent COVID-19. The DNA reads TGTGCCAGCAGCTCCCGGACAGGGGCCTACGAGCAGTACTTC. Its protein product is CASSSRTGAYEQYF.